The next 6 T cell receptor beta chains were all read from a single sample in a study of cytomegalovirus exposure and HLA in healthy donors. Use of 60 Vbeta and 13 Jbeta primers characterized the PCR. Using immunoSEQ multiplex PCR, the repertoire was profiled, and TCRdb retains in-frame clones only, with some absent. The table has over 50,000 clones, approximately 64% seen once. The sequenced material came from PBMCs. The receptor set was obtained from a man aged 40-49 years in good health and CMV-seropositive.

The CDR3 sequence: CASSLAGGRAGNEQFF. The CDR3 region has the DNA TGTGCCAGCAGCTTAGCGGGGGGGAGGGCCGGGAATGAGCAGTTCTTC. The chain combines TRBV7-9 with TRBJ2-1; 7 bases are a match to TRBD2. There are 16 residues in the CDR3. The junction had 9 bases not matched to a gene; V was cut back by 0 bases and J by 7 bases. Germline V lookup: CDR1 SEHNR, CDR2 FQNEAQ (reference sequence). Together with reference TRBV7-9 and TRBJ2-1, the CDR3 gives the full variable domain: DTGVSQNPRHKITKRGQNVTFRCDPISEHNRLYWYRQTLGQGPEFLTYFQNEAQLEKSRLLSDRFSAERPKGSFSTLEIQRTEQGDSAMYLCASSLAGGRAGNEQFFGPGTRLTVL.

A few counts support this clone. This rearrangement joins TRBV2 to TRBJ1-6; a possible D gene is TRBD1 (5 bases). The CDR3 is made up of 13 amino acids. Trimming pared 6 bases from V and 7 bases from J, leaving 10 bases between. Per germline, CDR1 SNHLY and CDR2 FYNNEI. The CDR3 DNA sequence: TGTGCCAGCAGGCCCGGGGGAAATTCACCCCTCCACTTT. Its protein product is CASRPGGNSPLHF. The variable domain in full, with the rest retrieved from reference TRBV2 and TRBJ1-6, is EPEVTQTPSHQVTQMGQEVILRCVPISNHLYFYWYRQILGQKVEFLVSFYNNEISEKSEIFDDQFSVERPDGSNFTLKIRSTKLEDSAMYFCASRPGGNSPLHFGNGTRLTVT.

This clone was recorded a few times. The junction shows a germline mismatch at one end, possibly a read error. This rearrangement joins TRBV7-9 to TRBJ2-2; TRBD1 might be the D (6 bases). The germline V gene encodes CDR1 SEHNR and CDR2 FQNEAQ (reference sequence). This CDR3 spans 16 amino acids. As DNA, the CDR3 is TGTTCCAGCAGCTTCTCTAGGGGGTGGAACACCGGGGAGCTGTTTTTT. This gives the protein CSSSFSRGWNTGELFF.

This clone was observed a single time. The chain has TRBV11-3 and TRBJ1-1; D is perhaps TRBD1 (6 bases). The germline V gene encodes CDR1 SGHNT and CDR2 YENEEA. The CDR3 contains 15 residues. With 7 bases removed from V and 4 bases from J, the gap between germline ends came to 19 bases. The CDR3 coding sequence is TGTGCCAGCACCGACGGGGGGGGCGAGGTCACTGAAGCTTTCTTT. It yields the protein CASTDGGGEVTEAFF.

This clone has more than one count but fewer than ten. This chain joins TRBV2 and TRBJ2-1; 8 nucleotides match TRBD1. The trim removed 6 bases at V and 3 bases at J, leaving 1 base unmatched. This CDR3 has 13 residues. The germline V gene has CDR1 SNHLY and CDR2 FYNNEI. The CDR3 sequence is CASRGTGYNEQFF. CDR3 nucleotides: TGTGCCAGCAGGGGGACAGGCTACAATGAGCAGTTCTTC.

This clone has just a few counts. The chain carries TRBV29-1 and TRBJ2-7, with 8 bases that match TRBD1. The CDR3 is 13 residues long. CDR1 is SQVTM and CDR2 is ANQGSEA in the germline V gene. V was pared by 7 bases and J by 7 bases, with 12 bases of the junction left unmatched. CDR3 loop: CSARGDRGWEQYF. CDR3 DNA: TGCAGCGCTAGGGGTGACAGGGGTTGGGAGCAGTACTTC.